This T cell receptor beta chain was identified in a study of persistence of HIV-infected CD4 T cells. Study summary: The sample holds CD4+ T cells responsive to CMV or HIV-1 Gag. Findings and caveats of the study: TCR oligoclonality correlated with proviral oligoclonality in the same sorted populations.

The stimulus was lysate of CMV-infected fibroblasts, about 10 ug/mL. CD40L-negative CD69-negative CD45RO-high memory CD4+ T cells were sorted as populations depleted of antigen-responding cells. Donors had CD4+ T cell counts above 400 cells/uL and were CMV-seropositive. Stimulated PBMCs had first been depleted of CD8+ T cells. Details on this clone: Antigen unknown.

V dropped 8 bases and J dropped 4; count of bases not matched to a gene: 10. The CDR3 sequence is 15 residues long. Germline-derived CDR1 and CDR2 are ENHRY and SYGVKD. The libraries were made with immunoSEQ version 4 in survey mode. The repertoire was sequenced with immunoSEQ multiplex PCR; TCRdb's copy has only in-frame clones and lacks some. The table records tens of thousands of clones, roughly 86% of them present only once. The input for sequencing was CD4+ T cells sorted from PBMCs after roughly 19-hour stimulation, taken from a patient who received antiretroviral therapy. The chain recombines TRBV10-3 with TRBJ2-2; 7 bases match TRBD1. The TCR was taken from an adult man with HIV who was CMV-seropositive. The CDR3 loop is CAIQAGRGPTGELFF. In nucleotides, the CDR3 is TGTGCCATCCAGGCCGGTAGGGGGCCCACCGGGGAGCTGTTTTTT.